This entry features one TCR beta chain sequence. Its antigen is undetermined. CDR3 length: 16 residues. The germline V and J ends were trimmed by 2 bases and 2 bases, with 15 bases remaining between them. Germline V gene data show CDR1 as PRHDT and CDR2 as FYEKMQ (reference sequence). CTLA-4 blockade using ipilimumab, together with focal radiation, was received by patients with chemo-refractory metastatic non-small-cell lung cancer. The data derive from a study of radiotherapy plus CTLA-4 blockade in lung cancer. Study background: Objective response was observed in over 15% of patients, and disease control in approximately 30%. Overall study results and limits: Reportedly, early blood T cell clone dynamics best predicted response, with interferon-beta. Clones derived from tumor TCRs expanded in blood after radiotherapy plus ipilimumab.

Data came from immunoSEQ multiplex PCR; TCRdb stores just in-frame clones and leaves some out. The table has tens of thousands of clones, more than 75% seen once; the top ten hold around 7.9%. The V and J genes are TRBV13 and TRBJ2-5; maybe TRBD2 (5 bases). The TCR comes from a human donor with non-small cell lung cancer who had a complete response to radiotherapy plus ipilimumab. Source: peripheral blood, taken from a patient treated with radiotherapy plus ipilimumab. In DNA form, the CDR3 reads TGTGCCAGCAGCTTAACCCACCGACTAAAACAAGAGACCCAGTACTTC. Protein: CASSLTHRLKQETQYF.